This entry concerns a single T cell receptor (beta chain). The antigen it binds to is not known. Base-call qualities are not available, and no considerably larger clone is one nucleotide away. This record comes from a study of cytomegalovirus exposure and HLA in healthy donors (dated 2017 in TCRdb). Regarding the complete study: According to an earlier analysis of 450 to 650 of the donors, roughly 180 million T cells yielded 117 million unique TCR beta sequences and about 300 Gb of sequence data. Typing coverage differed by locus: A, B, C, DRB1 and DQB1 were typed in roughly 620-640 donors, DQA1 in 522, DPA1 in nearly 610, and DPB1 in 400 to 480. The study was designed to test whether signatures of past pathogen exposure could be identified by cataloging public T cell receptors. Four or five DR-DQ haplotypes were handled as single units for association and clustering because linkage in the cohort was strong. Alongside the repertoire data, information on donor age, sex, ethnicity and CMV serostatus was compiled. The study combined high-throughput TCR immunosequencing, statistical association of individual TCRs with disease status, and machine learning to predict cytomegalovirus infection status. Class I and class II HLA loci were covered by the typing at four-digit resolution. A later genetic analysis took genome-wide SNP genotypes for about three fifths of the roughly 670 donors and used that subset as a discovery cohort. In the later analysis, no new phenotypic data were used to find candidate immune exposures; instead, reliance was placed on TCR beta sequences and their occurrence across donors. The T cell repertoires of 670 or so subjects were profiled by immunosequencing and related to cytomegalovirus serostatus. An earlier analysis of more than 450 of the donors used high-throughput TCR beta sequencing to judge whether each TCR beta V gene segment behaved as functional or pseudogenic. In addition to the first cohort of 650 to 750 subjects, a separate validation cohort of 120 different subjects was used. Every discovery cohort repertoire had been produced on one sequencing platform. A later analysis re-analyzed previously published TCR beta repertoires from 500 to 700 donors and added high-resolution HLA genotyping to study TCR occurrence patterns. Roughly 300 gigabases of sequencing data and around 85 million unique TCR sequences made up an early release that covered 500 to 700 HLA-typed donors. Among over 350 genotyped donors of the cohort, an average of roughly 240,000 unique TCR beta nucleotide sequences were sequenced per donor, 15% to 20% of them non-productive. Of the 300 to 500 genotyped donors, approximately 81% were placed in the genetic ancestry cluster associated with self-reported Caucasian donors.

To prepare the library, the immunoSEQ multiplex PCR assay was applied. For the multiplex PCR, a mixture combining 60 forward primers for TCR Vbeta segments and 13 reverse primers for TCR Jbeta segments was used. Amplification of the CDR3 region of rearranged TCR beta genes was performed with a multiplex PCR assay on genomic DNA. The amplified TCR beta libraries were sequenced on the Illumina HiSeq System as 87-base-pair reads. The paper's data handling went like this. A later analysis counted about 82 million unique TCR beta chains across the 690 or so repertoires, and about 10 million of these chains were shared by at least two donors. Raw reads were error-corrected and collapsed into unique sequences with a nearest-neighbor algorithm that merged closely related sequences to remove PCR and sequencing errors. CDR3 sequences were aligned to IMGT reference sequences to assign V, D and J gene segments. For a sequence to be retained, a match of at least six nucleotides was required to both a V gene segment and a J gene segment. A rearrangement counted as productive if the CDR3 had no stop codons and remained in frame with V and J, and every other rearrangement counted as non-productive. Following IMGT convention, CDR3 was defined as the stretch from the second conserved V-encoded cysteine to the conserved J-encoded phenylalanine. In an earlier analysis of roughly 580 of the donors, sequences lacking an unambiguous match to a single V gene segment were excluded. In an earlier analysis of 587 of the donors, a V segment was called functional when productive rearrangements were above 56.7%, and segregating when the standard deviation between donors exceeded 5%. A statistical classification framework was developed to diagnose cytomegalovirus status using the catalog of TCR beta chain sequences. In a later analysis, TCR nucleotide sequences were compared against IMGT/GENE-DB human TR gene sequences so that V and J genes could be assigned. A later analysis assigned CDR3 sequences and most-parsimonious VDJ recombination scenarios with the TCRdist pipeline. In a later analysis, each TCR beta chain was defined by its CDR3 amino acid sequence together with its V-gene family, and reads without a unique V-gene family were excluded. A later analysis removed several hundred highly shared, low-generation-probability nucleotide sequences to deal with suspected cross-contamination and a sequencing artifact. In a later analysis, a clonal expansion index for each public chain was calculated from normalized within-repertoire ranks of inferred template counts. In a later analysis, generation probabilities were computed with a VDJ recombination model fitted to out-of-frame rearrangements, and the resulting probabilities were checked against IGoR. Hypergeometric tests were used in a later analysis to score TCR-TCR, TCR-HLA and TCR-CMV co-occurrence, with a repertoire-size bias correction applied to the TCR pairs. A later analysis estimated false discovery rates by permuting HLA or CMV assignments 20 times. In a later analysis, co-occurring TCRs were grouped using DBSCAN, and TCRdist sequence similarity was added for clustering within HLA-allele-positive subsets. For co-occurrence clustering, repertoires with fewer than 30,000 or more than 120,000 public chains were excluded, along with five or six repertoires with anomalous nucleotide sharing. As stored in TCRdb, this immuneACCESS dataset retains in-frame rearrangements with V and J assigned. A fraction of the clones does not appear; measured against another copy, unresolved V genes explain less than half of the discrepancy, and the remainder lacks a known reason. Clone size and V and J calls were adopted from that table, with D and trimming inferred from the DNA. This sample is represented by about 120,000 clones; 81% of them were singletons. In total, the top ten clones hold roughly 3.9% of the sample.

The paper's findings and limits, for the study overall: Some IMGT-functional V segments, including TRBV6-2 and TRBV6-3, could not be distinguished by the 87-base-pair reads and were therefore excluded. In an earlier analysis of about 550 of the donors, most TCR beta V segments were observed in productive rearrangements about 90% or about 30% of the time, broadly matching IMGT annotations. A few of the identified cytomegalovirus-associated TCR beta chains were confirmed in vitro to be specific for cytomegalovirus antigens. In both the original and validation cohorts, the classifier was reported to diagnose cytomegalovirus status with high specificity and sensitivity. Correlated functional status among segregating V segments might reflect linkage disequilibrium, but an unknown experimental factor could not be ruled out. Most TCR sequences were seen in very few donors, while some public TCRs were found in many individuals. According to a later analysis, most CMV-associated TCR beta chains appeared to be HLA-restricted, and the HLA associations seemed to be driven largely by CMV exposure. Sequencing depth was assumed to be roughly uniform across donors in the presence/absence analyses, though that assumption may not hold. It was suggested by the authors that the approach could potentially be generalized to other disease states and immunological phenotypes. In the study, 164 TCR beta chains were listed as associated with cytomegalovirus. Assigning TCR associations to individual alleles was difficult when HLA alleles, especially DR and DQ, strongly co-occurred. A later analysis found that HLA-associated TCR beta chains were more clonally expanded and had lower generation probabilities than equally common non-associated chains. A later analysis reported that several top co-occurrence clusters appeared linked to parvovirus B19, influenza, CMV and Epstein-Barr virus. This cohort had only TCR beta chains sequenced, and the lack of alpha or paired-chain data limited which features could be detected. V-gene and J-gene trimming of TCR beta chains was associated with a missense DCLRE1C variant in a later genetic analysis, and the association was replicated in an independent cohort. A later analysis associated 16,951 TCR beta sequences with specific HLA alleles at a false discovery rate of 0.05. A cluster of highly shared sequence variants was judged likely to be a technical artifact of the sequencing pipeline. A later genetic analysis reported fewer N-insertions in productive TCRs among donors in an Asian-associated ancestry cluster than the roughly 640-donor mean. The only immune exposure information available for the cohort was CMV serostatus. Seventeen rarely observed V segments, including chromosome 9 orphons, were excluded from the earlier analysis of several hundred of the donors because counts were too low. Because some donors lacked HLA typing at each locus, the association tests relied only on the typed subset. According to a later analysis, TCR association rates differed among HLA loci, with DRB1 alleles showing the most associated TCRs and HLA-C alleles showing the fewest. A further reported finding was that TCR beta sequences accurately predicted the HLA-A and HLA-B alleles for most subjects in the first cohort.

The cohort was made up of approximately 670 healthy bone marrow donors. Cohort members were all nominally healthy when sampled, although unrecorded immune exposures were likely present. The donor was CMV seronegative and was included in the group of a few hundred seronegative cohort members. Every donor gave a peripheral blood sample, and the peripheral blood mononuclear cells from that sample were used for TCR beta sequencing. Genomic DNA extraction from the blood cell samples was performed with the Qiagen DNeasy Blood Extraction Kit. The CDR3 has 15 amino acids, counting the end cysteine and phenylalanine. The entry retains the CDR3 DNA only, 45 bases that are in frame from base 1. Per the germline V gene, LGHNT is the CDR1 and FRNRAP is the CDR2. V was cut back by 1 base and J by 2 bases, leaving a gap of 11 bases between them.

The chain employs TRBV12-5 and TRBJ1-1; TRBD1 is perhaps the D gene, given 5 matching bases. The TCR was taken from a woman in her 30s in good health and CMV-seronegative. Sequenced sample: PBMCs. The CDR3 region: CASGLGKTDNTEAFF. The DNA sequence follows: TGTGCTAGTGGTTTGGGAAAGACAGACAACACTGAAGCTTTCTTT.